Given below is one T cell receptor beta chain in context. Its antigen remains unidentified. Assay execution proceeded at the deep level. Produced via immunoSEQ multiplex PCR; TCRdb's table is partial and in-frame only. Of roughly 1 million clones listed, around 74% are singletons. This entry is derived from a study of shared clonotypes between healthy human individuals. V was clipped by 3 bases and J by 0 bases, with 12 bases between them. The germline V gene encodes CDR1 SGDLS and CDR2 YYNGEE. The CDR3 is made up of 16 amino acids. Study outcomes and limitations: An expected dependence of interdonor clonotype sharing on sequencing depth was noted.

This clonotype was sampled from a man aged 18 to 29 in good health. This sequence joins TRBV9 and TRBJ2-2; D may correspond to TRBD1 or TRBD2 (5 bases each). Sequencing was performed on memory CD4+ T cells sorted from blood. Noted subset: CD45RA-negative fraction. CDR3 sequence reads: CASSETGTPNTGELFF. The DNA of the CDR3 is TGTGCCAGCAGCGAAACCGGGACGCCGAACACCGGGGAGCTGTTTTTT.